The 14 T cell receptor beta chains reported below all come from one sample, sequenced in a study of blood T cell repertoires in COVID-19 (TCRdb year 2020). The receptor library was made with the immunoSEQ multiplex PCR assay. What TCRdb holds here is the immuneACCESS table cut down to in-frame rearrangements. Part of the clones is not present; checked against another copy, under half of the missing clones reflect an unresolved V gene, and the others are unexplained. In all, the sample holds about 140,000 clones, and roughly nine tenths of those were seen once. The ten largest clones add up to less than 4% of the sample. The sequenced material came from peripheral blood. These receptors were collected from a woman aged 55-70 years with active COVID-19.

The chain is built from TRBV18 and TRBJ1-3; D gene ambiguous. The germline V gene has CDR1 KGHSH and CDR2 LQKENI. The CDR3 has 13 residues. Trimming took 3 bases from V and 0 from J, leaving 3 bases between them. In DNA form, the CDR3 reads TGTGCCAGCTCACCCAACTCTGGAAACACCATATATTTT. Translated: CASSPNSGNTIYF. The full variable domain, with the rest looked up from reference TRBV18 and TRBJ1-3, is NAGVMQNPRHLVRRRGQEARLRCSPMKGHSHVYWYRQLPEEGLKFMVYLQKENIIDESGMPKERFSAEFPKEGPSILRIQQVVRGDSAAYFCASSPNSGNTIYFGEGSWLTVV.

About this clone itself: The sample carries other DNA sequences with the same CDR3. V and J are TRBV7-3 and TRBJ2-7; 11 nucleotides match TRBD1. Germline V CDR1 and CDR2: SGHTA, FQGTGA. With 5 bases clipped from V and 6 bases from J, the junction kept 3 bases outside the gene matches. The CDR3 has 13 amino acids. CDR3 coding DNA: TGTGCCAGCAGCCCCGGGACAGGGGGCGAGCAGTACTTC. The encoded protein is CASSPGTGGEQYF.

J is TRBJ1-1 and V is TRBV29-1; TRBD1 is a possible D gene (6 bases). The CDR3 runs 13 residues. Trimming took off 4 bases at V and 11 bases at J, with 20 bases between the two ends. Germline V gene sequence: CDR1 SQVTM, CDR2 ANQGSEA. CDR3 bases: TGCAGCGTTGCCAGGGGAAGGGAATCGGGGGCTTTCTTT. Protein: CSVARGRESGAFF.

The J gene is TRBJ2-7, the V gene TRBV27; a weak D match, TRBD2 (6 bases). CDR3 length equals 13 residues. V lost 8 bases and J lost 7, with 18 bases in between. Germline V gene lookup returns CDR1 MNHEY and CDR2 SMNVEV (reference sequence). CDR3: CASRGAGLGEQYF. For the CDR3, the DNA is TGTGCCAGCCGAGGGGCGGGGTTGGGGGAGCAGTACTTC.

The chain employs TRBV11-3 and TRBJ2-3; the D gene is possibly TRBD1 (6 bases). The length of the CDR3 is 14 residues. The germline V gene encodes CDR1 SGHNT and CDR2 YENEEA. The V and J ends lost 5 bases and 5 bases respectively, with 14 bases between them. The CDR3 DNA follows: TGTGCCAGCAGCAAGACAGGCCTTTTAGATACGCAGTATTTT. Translated: CASSKTGLLDTQYF.

V usage is TRBV14 and J usage is TRBJ2-7; 12 nucleotides line up with TRBD2. Per germline, CDR1 SGHDN and CDR2 FVKESK. This CDR3 spans 17 amino acids. J gave up 8 bases and V 2 bases, and 13 bases lay outside the gene matches. The CDR3 nucleotides read TGTGCCAGCAGCCAAATATCGAGGACTAGCGGGGACCAGCAGCAGTACTTC. It translates to CASSQISRTSGDQQQYF.

This chain links TRBV5-4 with TRBJ1-6; 9 bases are shared with TRBD1. Germline V gives CDR1 SGHNT, CDR2 YYREEE (reference sequence). The CDR3 is 17 residues long. V shed 4 bases and J 9 bases; nucleotides not matched to a gene: 14. The CDR3 nucleotides read TGTGCCAGCAGCCCGAGGCCGGGACAGGGAGGGCTTTCACCCCTCCACTTT. Translation: CASSPRPGQGGLSPLHF.

The rearrangement joins TRBV28 to TRBJ2-1, with D uncertain. The germline V gene encodes CDR1 MDHEN and CDR2 SYDVKM. V lost 3 bases and J 7 bases, leaving 10 bases between the germline ends. CDR3 length equals 13 residues. The CDR3 is CASSFGTPNEQFF. DNA of the CDR3: TGTGCCAGCAGTTTCGGTACGCCGAATGAGCAGTTCTTC.

The chain combines TRBV3-1 (or the pseudogene TRBV3-2) with TRBJ2-1, with 11 nucleotides matching TRBD1. There are 16 residues in the CDR3. J lost 4 bases, V lost 4 bases, and 6 bases had no gene match. In germline, CDR1 is LGHDT, CDR2 YNNKEL (reference sequence). The chain's CDR3 is CASSPSDRGPYNEQFF. The DNA for the CDR3 is TGTGCCAGCAGCCCCTCGGACAGGGGGCCTTACAATGAGCAGTTCTTC.

The chain couples TRBV7-9 to TRBJ2-1; 10 nucleotides match TRBD1. Trimming removed 6 bases from V and 8 bases from J; junction bases left unmatched: 7. The germline V gene has CDR1 SEHNR and CDR2 FQNEAQ (reference sequence). The CDR3 spans 14 residues. The CDR3 region is CASRLGQGSYEQFF. In DNA, the CDR3 is TGTGCCAGCAGACTGGGACAGGGGTCTTATGAGCAGTTCTTC. The full variable domain, its missing parts supplied by reference TRBV7-9 and TRBJ2-1, is DTGVSQNPRHKITKRGQNVTFRCDPISEHNRLYWYRQTLGQGPEFLTYFQNEAQLEKSRLLSDRFSAERPKGSFSTLEIQRTEQGDSAMYLCASRLGQGSYEQFFGPGTRLTVL.

The rearrangement joins TRBV4-2 to TRBJ2-7, with 10 bases lining up with TRBD2. Trimming cost V 2 bases and J 0 bases; bases outside gene matches: 10. Germline V gene lookup returns CDR1 LGHNA and CDR2 YNFKEQ. The CDR3 consists of 18 residues. The CDR3 loop is CASSQFGTRTSGSYEQYF. CDR3 nucleotides: TGTGCCAGCAGCCAATTCGGGACGAGGACTAGCGGCTCCTACGAGCAGTACTTC.

This chain connects TRBV28 to TRBJ1-2; no definite D call. Looked up from germline, CDR1 is MDHEN and CDR2 is SYDVKM. The CDR3 has 15 amino acids. Trimming took off 2 bases at V and 0 bases at J, with 10 bases between the two ends. The CDR3 is CASSLGGHPNYGYTF. CDR3 in DNA: TGTGCCAGCAGTTTAGGAGGGCACCCTAACTATGGCTACACCTTC.

The V call is TRBV5-4, the J call TRBJ2-3; D possibly corresponds to TRBD2 (7 bases). The CDR3 runs 16 residues. V was shortened by 0 bases and J by 2 bases, with 13 bases between the two germline ends. In germline, CDR1 is SGHNT, CDR2 YYREEE (reference sequence). The CDR3 here is CASSLEGRGVTDTQYF. CDR3 bases: TGTGCCAGCAGCTTGGAGGGGAGGGGGGTCACAGATACGCAGTATTTT.

V usage is TRBV5-1 and J usage is TRBJ2-5, with a tentative D call TRBD1 (6 bases). Trimming pared 0 bases from V and 1 base from J, leaving 7 bases between. Germline V gene data show CDR1 as SGHRS and CDR2 as YFSETQ. The CDR3 contains 14 residues. The CDR3 is CASSLVGGQETQYF. The CDR3 DNA is TGCGCCAGCAGCTTGGTAGGGGGCCAAGAGACCCAGTACTTC.